This T cell receptor beta chain was captured by sequencing in a study of blood T cells in healthy people across ages. As for the study in general: About one barcoded beta molecule per two T cells came from capture by template switching.

Then a second PCR, running roughly 7 to 11 cycles, was carried out with a sample-barcoded 5' primer and a J-beta primer mix. Each sample yielded at least 3 million CDR3-containing paired-end reads. TCRdb re-analysed the 5' RACE reads in MiXCR, keeping a single row per CDR3 protein. The sample carries 750,000 to 850,000 distinct CDR3 sequences, roughly 25% recorded once. V shed 3 bases and J shed 6 bases, with 18 bases lying between them. This CDR3 has 15 amino acids. CDR1 and CDR2 (germline): SGHTA, FQGNSA. The same sample was also used in a study of T cells of mothers and their children. Turning to that study: Nine systemically healthy Caucasian donors: three mothers, six children. Mother-child pairs who were related displayed a slightly higher overlap than unrelated pairs, a difference that was non-significant.

The rearrangement joins TRBV7-2 to TRBJ2-7; tentative D call: TRBD2 (6 bases). The sequence derives from a boy between 5 and 17 years old in good health. The sample taken for sequencing was blood. The CDR3: CASSFLPGTQSEQYF. In nucleotides, the CDR3 is TGTGCCAGCAGCTTTCTTCCCGGGACTCAAAGCGAGCAGTACTTC.